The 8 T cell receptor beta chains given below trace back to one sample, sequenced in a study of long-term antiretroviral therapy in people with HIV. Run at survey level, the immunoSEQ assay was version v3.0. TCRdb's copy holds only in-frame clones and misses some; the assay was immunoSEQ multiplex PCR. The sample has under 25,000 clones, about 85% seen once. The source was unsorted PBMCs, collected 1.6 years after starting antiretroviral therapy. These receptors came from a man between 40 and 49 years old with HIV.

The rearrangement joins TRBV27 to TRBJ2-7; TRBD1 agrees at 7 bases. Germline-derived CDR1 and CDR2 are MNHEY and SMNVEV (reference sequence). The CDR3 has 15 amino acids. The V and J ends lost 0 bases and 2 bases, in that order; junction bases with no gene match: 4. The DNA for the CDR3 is TGTGCCAGCAGTTTATCGACAGGGACCACCTACGAGCAGTACTTC. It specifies CASSLSTGTTYEQYF.

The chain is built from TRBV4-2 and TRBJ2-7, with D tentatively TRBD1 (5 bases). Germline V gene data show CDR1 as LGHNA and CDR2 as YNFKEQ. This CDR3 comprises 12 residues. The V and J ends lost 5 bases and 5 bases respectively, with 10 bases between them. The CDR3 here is CASSLDSDEQYF. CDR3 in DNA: TGTGCCAGCAGCTTAGACAGTGACGAGCAGTACTTC.

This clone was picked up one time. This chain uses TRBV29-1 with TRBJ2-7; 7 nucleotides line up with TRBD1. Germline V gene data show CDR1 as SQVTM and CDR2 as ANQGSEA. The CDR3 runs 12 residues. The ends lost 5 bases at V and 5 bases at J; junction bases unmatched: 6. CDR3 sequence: CSVSGGSHEQYF. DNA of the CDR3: TGCAGCGTTTCAGGGGGATCGCACGAGCAGTACTTC.

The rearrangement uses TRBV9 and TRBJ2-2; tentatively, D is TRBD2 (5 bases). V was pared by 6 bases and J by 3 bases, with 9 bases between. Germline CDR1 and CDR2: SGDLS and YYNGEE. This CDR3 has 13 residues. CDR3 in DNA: TGTGCCAGCAACAACGGGGACACCGGGGAGCTGTTTTTT. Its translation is CASNNGDTGELFF.

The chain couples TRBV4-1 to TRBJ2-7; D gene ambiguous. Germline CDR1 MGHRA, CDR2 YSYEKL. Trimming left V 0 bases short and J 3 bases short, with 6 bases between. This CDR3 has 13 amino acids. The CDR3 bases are TGCGCCAGCAGCCAAGAACGCGGCTACGAGCAGTACTTC. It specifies CASSQERGYEQYF.

The CDR3 nucleotides read TGTGCCAGCAGGCCGGACAGGGGCACAGATACGCAGTATTTT. It is translated as CASRPDRGTDTQYF. The genes are TRBV5-4 and TRBJ2-3; 8 bases are shared with TRBD1. Germline CDR1 SGHNT, CDR2 YYREEE (reference sequence). CDR3 length: 14 residues. V shed 5 bases and J 1 base; nucleotides not matched to a gene: 3.

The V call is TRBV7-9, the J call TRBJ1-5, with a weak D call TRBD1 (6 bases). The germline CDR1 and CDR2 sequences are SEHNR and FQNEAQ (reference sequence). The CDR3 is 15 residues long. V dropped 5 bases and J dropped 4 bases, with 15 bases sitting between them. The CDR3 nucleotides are TGTGCCAGCAGCCCCCCAGGGGATCAGAATCAGCCCCAGCATTTT. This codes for CASSPPGDQNQPQHF.

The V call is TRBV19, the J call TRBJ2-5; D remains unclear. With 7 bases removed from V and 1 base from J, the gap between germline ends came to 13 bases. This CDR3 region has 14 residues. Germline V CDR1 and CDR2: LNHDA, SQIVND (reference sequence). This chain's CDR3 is CASTSGGVQETQYF. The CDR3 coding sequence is TGTGCCAGTACCTCAGGCGGTGTCCAAGAGACCCAGTACTTC.